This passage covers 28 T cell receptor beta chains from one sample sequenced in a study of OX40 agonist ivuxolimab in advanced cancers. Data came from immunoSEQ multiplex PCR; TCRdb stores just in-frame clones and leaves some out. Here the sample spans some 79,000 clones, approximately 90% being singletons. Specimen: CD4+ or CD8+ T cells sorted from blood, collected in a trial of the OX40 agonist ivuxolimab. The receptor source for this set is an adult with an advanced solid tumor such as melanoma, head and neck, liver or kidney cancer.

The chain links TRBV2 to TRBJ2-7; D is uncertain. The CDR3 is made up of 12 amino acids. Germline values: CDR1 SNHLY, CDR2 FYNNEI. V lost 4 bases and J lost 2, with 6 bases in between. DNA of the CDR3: TGTGCCAGCAGTGTCGTCCCCTACGAGCAGTACTTC. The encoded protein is CASSVVPYEQYF.

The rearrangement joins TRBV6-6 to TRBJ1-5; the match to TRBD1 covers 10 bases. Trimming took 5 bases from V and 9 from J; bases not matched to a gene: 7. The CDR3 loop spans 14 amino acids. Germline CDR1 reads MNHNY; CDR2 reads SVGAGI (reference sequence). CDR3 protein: CASSRQGAQVPQHF. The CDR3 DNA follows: TGTGCCAGCAGTAGACAGGGGGCGCAAGTGCCCCAGCATTTT.

The CDR3 region is CASSSGTGVTEAFF. CDR3 bases: TGCGCCAGCAGCTCCGGGACAGGGGTCACTGAAGCTTTCTTT. V and J are TRBV5-1 and TRBJ1-1; TRBD1 matches 10 bases. Unmatched junction bases numbered 3, after V lost 3 bases and J lost 4 bases. Germline CDR1 is SGHRS and CDR2 is YFSETQ. The CDR3 is 14 amino acids.

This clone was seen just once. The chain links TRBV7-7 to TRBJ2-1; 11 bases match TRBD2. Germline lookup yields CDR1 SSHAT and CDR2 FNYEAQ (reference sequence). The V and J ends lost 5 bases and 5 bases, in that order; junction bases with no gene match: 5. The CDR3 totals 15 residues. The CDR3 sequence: CASSRGLAVDNEQFF. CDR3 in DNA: TGTGCCAGCAGCCGGGGACTAGCGGTTGACAATGAGCAGTTCTTC.

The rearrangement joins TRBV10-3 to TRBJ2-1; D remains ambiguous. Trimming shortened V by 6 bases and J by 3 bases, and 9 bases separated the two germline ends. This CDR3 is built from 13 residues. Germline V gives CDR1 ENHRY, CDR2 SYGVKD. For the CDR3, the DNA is TGTGCCATCAGGGGGTCTAGCTACAATGAGCAGTTCTTC. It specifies CAIRGSSYNEQFF.

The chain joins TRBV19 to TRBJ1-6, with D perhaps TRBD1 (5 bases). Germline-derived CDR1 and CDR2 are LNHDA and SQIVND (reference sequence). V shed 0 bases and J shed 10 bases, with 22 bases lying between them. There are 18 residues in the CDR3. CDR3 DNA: TGTGCCAGTAGTATAGAGGGGACGGGCAGGCTCCTAGGATCACCCCTCCACTTT. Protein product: CASSIEGTGRLLGSPLHF.

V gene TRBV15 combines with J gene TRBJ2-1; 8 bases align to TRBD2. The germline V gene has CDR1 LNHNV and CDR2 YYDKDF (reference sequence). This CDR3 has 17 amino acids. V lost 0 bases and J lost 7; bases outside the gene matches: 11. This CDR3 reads CATSRDLMPGGPNEQFF. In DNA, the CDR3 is TGTGCCACCAGCAGAGATCTTATGCCGGGAGGGCCAAATGAGCAGTTCTTC.

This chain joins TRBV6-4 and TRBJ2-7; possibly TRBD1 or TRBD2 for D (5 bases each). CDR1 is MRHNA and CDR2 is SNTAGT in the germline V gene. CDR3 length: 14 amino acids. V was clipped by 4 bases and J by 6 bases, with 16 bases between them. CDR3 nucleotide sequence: TGTGCCAGCAGTGCGGAAATGGGGGATTCCGAGCAGTACTTC. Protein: CASSAEMGDSEQYF.

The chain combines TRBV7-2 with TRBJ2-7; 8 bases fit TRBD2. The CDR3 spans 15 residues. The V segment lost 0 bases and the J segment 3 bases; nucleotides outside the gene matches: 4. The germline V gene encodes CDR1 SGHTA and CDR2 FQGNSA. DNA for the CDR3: TGTGCCAGCAGCTTAGCTAGCGGGATTAACTACGAGCAGTACTTC. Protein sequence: CASSLASGINYEQYF.

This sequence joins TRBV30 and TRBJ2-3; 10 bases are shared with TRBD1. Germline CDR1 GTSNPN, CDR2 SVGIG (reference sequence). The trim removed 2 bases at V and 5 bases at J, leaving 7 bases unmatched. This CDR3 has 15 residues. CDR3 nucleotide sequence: TGTGCCTGGAGTACCCCGGGACAGGGGTTAGATACGCAGTATTTT. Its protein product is CAWSTPGQGLDTQYF.

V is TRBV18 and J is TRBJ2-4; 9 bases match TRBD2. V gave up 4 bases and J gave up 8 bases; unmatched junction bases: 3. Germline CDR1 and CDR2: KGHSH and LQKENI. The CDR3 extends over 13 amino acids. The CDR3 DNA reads TGTGCCAGCTCACAGCGGGAGGCGGACATTCAGTACTTC. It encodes CASSQREADIQYF.

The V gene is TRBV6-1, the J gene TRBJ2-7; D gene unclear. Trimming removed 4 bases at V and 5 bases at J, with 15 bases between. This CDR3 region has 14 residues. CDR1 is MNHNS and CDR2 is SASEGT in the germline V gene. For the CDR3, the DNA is TGTGCCAGCAGTGCAGTACTGCTACGGGACGAGCAGTACTTC. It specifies CASSAVLLRDEQYF.

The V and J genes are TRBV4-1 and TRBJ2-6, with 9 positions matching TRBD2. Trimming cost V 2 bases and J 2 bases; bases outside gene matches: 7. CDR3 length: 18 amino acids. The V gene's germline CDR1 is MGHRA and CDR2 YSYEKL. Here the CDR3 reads CASSQSPGLAAGANVLTF. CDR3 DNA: TGCGCCAGCAGCCAATCCCCGGGACTAGCTGCTGGGGCCAACGTCCTGACTTTC.

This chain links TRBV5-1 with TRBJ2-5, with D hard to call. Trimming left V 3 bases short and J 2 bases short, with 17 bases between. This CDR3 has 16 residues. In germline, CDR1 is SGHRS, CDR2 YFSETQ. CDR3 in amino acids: CASSSQTGSPQETQYF. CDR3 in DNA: TGCGCCAGCAGCTCTCAGACTGGGTCCCCTCAAGAGACCCAGTACTTC.

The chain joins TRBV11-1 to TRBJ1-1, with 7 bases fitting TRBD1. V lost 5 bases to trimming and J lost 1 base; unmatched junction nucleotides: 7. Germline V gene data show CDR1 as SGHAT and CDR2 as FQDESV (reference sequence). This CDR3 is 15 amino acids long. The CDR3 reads CASSQGAGGNTEAFF. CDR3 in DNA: TGTGCCAGCAGCCAAGGAGCAGGGGGGAACACTGAAGCTTTCTTT. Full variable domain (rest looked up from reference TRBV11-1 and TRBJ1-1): EAEVAQSPRYKITEKSQAVAFWCDPISGHATLYWYRQILGQGPELLVQFQDESVVDDSQLPKDRFSAERLKGVDSTLKIQPAELGDSAMYLCASSQGAGGNTEAFFGQGTRLTVV.

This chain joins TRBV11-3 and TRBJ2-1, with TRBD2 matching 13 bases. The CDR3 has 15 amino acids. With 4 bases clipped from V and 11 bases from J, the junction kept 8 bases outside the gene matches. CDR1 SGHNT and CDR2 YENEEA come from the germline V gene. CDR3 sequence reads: CASSSGTSGIGQQFF. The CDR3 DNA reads TGTGCCAGCAGCTCCGGGACTAGCGGGATAGGTCAGCAGTTCTTC. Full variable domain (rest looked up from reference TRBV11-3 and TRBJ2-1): EAGVVQSPRYKIIEKKQPVAFWCNPISGHNTLYWYLQNLGQGPELLIRYENEEAVDDSQLPKDRFSAERLKGVDSTLKIQPAELGDSAVYLCASSSGTSGIGQQFFGPGTRLTVL.

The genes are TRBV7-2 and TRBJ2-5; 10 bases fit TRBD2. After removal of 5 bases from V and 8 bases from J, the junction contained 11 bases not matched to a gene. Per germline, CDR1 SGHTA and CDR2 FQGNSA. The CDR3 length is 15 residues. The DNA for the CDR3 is TGTGCCAGCAGCCCTACTAGCGGGACCCAGGGCACCCAGTACTTC. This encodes CASSPTSGTQGTQYF.

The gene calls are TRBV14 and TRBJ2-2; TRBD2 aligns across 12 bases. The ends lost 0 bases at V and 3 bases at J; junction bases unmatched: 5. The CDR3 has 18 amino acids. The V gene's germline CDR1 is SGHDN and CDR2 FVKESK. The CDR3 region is CASSQDKGLAGYTGELFF. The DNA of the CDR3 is TGTGCCAGCAGCCAAGATAAGGGACTAGCGGGTTACACCGGGGAGCTGTTTTTT.

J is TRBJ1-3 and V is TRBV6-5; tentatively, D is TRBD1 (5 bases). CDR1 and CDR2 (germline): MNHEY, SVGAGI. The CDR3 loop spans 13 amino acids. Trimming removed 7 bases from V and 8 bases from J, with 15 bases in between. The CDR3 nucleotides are TGTGCCAGCACCGGACCATTAGGGGACACCATATATTTT. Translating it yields CASTGPLGDTIYF.

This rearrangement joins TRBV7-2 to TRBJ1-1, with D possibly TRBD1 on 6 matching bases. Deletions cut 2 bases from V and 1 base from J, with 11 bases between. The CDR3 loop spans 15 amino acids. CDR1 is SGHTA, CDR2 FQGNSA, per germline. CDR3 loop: CASSLFQGQNTEAFF. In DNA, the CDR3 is TGTGCCAGCAGCTTATTTCAGGGACAGAACACTGAAGCTTTCTTT.

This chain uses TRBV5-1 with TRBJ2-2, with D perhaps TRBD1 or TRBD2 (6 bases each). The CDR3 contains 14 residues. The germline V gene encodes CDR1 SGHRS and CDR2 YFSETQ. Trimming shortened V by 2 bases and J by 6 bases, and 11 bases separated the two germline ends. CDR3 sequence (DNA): TGCGCCAGCAGCTTCGCCGGGGGCTCCGGGGAGCTGTTTTTT. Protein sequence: CASSFAGGSGELFF.

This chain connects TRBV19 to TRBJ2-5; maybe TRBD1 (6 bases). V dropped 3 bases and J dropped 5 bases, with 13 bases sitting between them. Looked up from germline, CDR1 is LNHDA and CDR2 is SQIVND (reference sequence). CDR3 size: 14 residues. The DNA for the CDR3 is TGTGCCAGTAGTATGGGCAGGGGATTCGAGACCCAGTACTTC. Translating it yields CASSMGRGFETQYF.

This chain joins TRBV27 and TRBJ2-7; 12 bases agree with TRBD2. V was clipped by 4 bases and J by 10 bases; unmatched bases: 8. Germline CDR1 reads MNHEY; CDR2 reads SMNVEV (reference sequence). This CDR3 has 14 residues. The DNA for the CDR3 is TGTGCCAGCAGTTGGGGTCCTAGCGGGAGGGGTCAGTACTTC. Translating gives CASSWGPSGRGQYF.

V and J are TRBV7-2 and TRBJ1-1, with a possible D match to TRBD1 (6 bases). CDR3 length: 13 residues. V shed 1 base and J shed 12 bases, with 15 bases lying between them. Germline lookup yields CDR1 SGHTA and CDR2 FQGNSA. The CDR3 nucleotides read TGTGCCAGCAGCTTAGGGGGGGCGACCGGGCCTTTCTTT. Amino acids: CASSLGGATGPFF.

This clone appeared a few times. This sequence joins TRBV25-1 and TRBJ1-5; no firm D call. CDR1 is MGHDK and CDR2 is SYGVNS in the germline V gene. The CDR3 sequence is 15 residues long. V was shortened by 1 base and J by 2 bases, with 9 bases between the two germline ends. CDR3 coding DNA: TGTGCCAGCAGTGAATCTCGGGAGGGCAATCAGCCCCAGCATTTT. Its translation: CASSESREGNQPQHF.

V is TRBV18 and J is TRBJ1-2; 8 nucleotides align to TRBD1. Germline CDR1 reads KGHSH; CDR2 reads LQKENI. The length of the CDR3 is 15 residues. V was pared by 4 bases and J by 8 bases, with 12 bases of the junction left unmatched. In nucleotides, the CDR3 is TGTGCCAGCTCACTAGAAACCGGGACAGGTGCCGGCTACACCTTC. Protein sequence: CASSLETGTGAGYTF.

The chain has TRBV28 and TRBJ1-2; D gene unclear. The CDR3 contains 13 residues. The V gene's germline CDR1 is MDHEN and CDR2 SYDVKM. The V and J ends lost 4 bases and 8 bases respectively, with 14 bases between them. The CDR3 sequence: CASSSMLWRGYTF. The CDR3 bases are TGTGCCAGCAGTTCCATGTTATGGCGCGGCTACACCTTC.

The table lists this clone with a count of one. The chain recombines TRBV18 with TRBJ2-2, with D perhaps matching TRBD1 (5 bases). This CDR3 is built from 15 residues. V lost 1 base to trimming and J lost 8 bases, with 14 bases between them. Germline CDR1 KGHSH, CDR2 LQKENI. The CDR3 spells CASSPQSRVEGELFF. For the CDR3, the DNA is TGTGCCAGCTCACCACAATCCAGGGTGGAAGGGGAGCTGTTTTTT.